This paragraph reports one T cell receptor (beta chain). These data come from a study of blood T cell repertoires in COVID-19. Background on the study: Researchers got acute and convalescent COVID-19 samples from the United States, Italy and Spain. The cDNA or gDNA used as material had been derived from T cells, B-cell-depleted T cells, or PBMCs.

Per the original methods: Amplification from reference gene primers served as the basis for estimated nucleated cell counts. TCRdb's copy holds only in-frame clones and misses some; the assay was immunoSEQ multiplex PCR. V and J calls and clone size follow that table, whereas D and trimming were derived from the DNA. The sample has around 250,000 clones, about 90% seen once. Germline values: CDR1 SEHNR, CDR2 FQNEAQ (reference sequence). CDR3 length: 11 amino acids. V lost 10 bases and J 4 bases, leaving 10 bases between the germline ends. V usage is TRBV7-9 and J usage is TRBJ1-1, with D unresolved. The sequenced material came from peripheral blood. The TCR sequence derives from a man aged 55 to 70 with acute or convalescent COVID-19. CDR3 in amino acids: CATGLSTEAFF. The CDR3 nucleotides are TGTGCCACTGGACTGTCCACTGAAGCTTTCTTT.